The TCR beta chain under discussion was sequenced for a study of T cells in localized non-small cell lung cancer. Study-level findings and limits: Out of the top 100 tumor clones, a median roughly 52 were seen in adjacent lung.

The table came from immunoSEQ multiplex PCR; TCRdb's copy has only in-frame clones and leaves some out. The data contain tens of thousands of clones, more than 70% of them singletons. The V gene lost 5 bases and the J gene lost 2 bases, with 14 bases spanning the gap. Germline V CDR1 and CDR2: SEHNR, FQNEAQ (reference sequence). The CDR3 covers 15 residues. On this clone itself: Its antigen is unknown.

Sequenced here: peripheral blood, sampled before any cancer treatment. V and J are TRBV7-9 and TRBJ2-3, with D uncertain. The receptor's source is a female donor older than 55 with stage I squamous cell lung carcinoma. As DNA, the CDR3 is TGTGCCAGCAGCCTCGACGGGCTTTACACAGATACGCAGTATTTT. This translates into CASSLDGLYTDTQYF.